A single sample gave rise to the 20 T cell receptor beta chains below, sequenced in a study of vaccination and CD4 T cells after COVID-19. Documented treatment: approximately 9-day PBMC culture with coronavirus spike peptide pools or control peptides (ViraFEST assay). For these TCRs, the target antigens are not known. Cultured CD4+ T cell DNA was sequenced using the Oncomine TCR Beta short-read assay. TCRdb recomputed calls from the PCR reads with MiXCR, one row per CDR3 protein. In the table there are about 9,500 distinct CDR3 sequences, around 63% of which are singletons. Material: CD4+ T cells from blood, cultured in vitro, obtained before SARS-CoV-2 vaccination. Receptor source: a human donor who had recovered from COVID-19.

A single count supports this clonotype. The V gene is TRBV29-1, the J gene TRBJ2-2; no clear D gene. This CDR3 is built from 12 residues. Germline CDR1 is SQVTM and CDR2 is ANQGSEA. Trimming took off 4 bases at V and 4 bases at J, with 7 bases between the two ends. The CDR3 nucleotides read TGCAGCGTTGCGGTCGCCACCGGGGAGCTGTTTTTT. Its translation is CSVAVATGELFF.

This rearrangement joins TRBV6-5 to TRBJ1-1; TRBD1 matches 8 bases. Trimming at V came to 1 base and at J to 5 bases, leaving 9 bases not matched to a gene. Looked up from germline, CDR1 is MNHEY and CDR2 is SVGAGI. The CDR3 consists of 16 residues. The CDR3 sequence: CASSYYRTGLGTEAFF. The CDR3 coding sequence is TGTGCCAGCAGTTACTACCGGACAGGGCTAGGAACTGAAGCTTTCTTT.

CDR3 in amino acids: CAWSGQGAGGYTF. In nucleotides, the CDR3 is TGTGCCTGGAGTGGGCAGGGGGCAGGTGGCTACACCTTC. V is TRBV30 and J is TRBJ1-2, with 8 positions matching TRBD1. This CDR3 has 13 residues. CDR1 is GTSNPN, CDR2 SVGIG, per germline (reference sequence). The J segment lost 7 bases and the V segment lost 1 base, leaving 5 bases of the junction unmatched.

This clonotype was observed a single time. The chain links TRBV7-3 to TRBJ2-5; TRBD1 might be the D (6 bases). Germline V gene data show CDR1 as SGHTA and CDR2 as FQGTGA. The CDR3 has 15 amino acids. V lost 5 bases and J 0 bases, leaving 13 bases between the germline ends. The CDR3 sequence: CASSATGTHQETQYF. The CDR3 DNA is TGTGCCAGCAGCGCTACCGGGACACACCAAGAGACCCAGTACTTC.

This clonotype was observed once. The gene calls are TRBV9 and TRBJ2-1, with D possibly being TRBD2 (5 bases). V dropped 6 bases and J dropped 0 bases, with 10 bases sitting between them. The CDR3 contains 14 residues. Germline values: CDR1 SGDLS, CDR2 YYNGEE. The CDR3 coding sequence is TGTGCCAGCAACATGGGGAGCTCCTACAATGAGCAGTTCTTC. Its translation is CASNMGSSYNEQFF. Drawing the rest from reference TRBV9 and TRBJ2-1, the complete variable domain is DSGVTQTPKHLITATGQRVTLRCSPRSGDLSVYWYQQSLDQGLQFLIQYYNGEERAKGNILERFSAQQFPDLHSELNLSSLELGDSALYFCASNMGSSYNEQFFGPGTRLTVL.

The V call is TRBV6-1, the J call TRBJ2-2; 11 bases are a match to TRBD1. The V gene's germline CDR1 is MNHNS and CDR2 SASEGT. J was trimmed by 7 bases and V by 1 base; bases with no gene match: 2. This CDR3 spans 15 amino acids. CDR3 region: CASSEGTGGVGELFF. The CDR3 DNA reads as TGTGCCAGCAGTGAAGGGACAGGGGGCGTCGGGGAGCTGTTTTTT.

There are a few counts of this clonotype. This rearrangement joins TRBV7-9 to TRBJ1-1, with D perhaps matching TRBD1 (5 bases). CDR1 and CDR2 from the germline V gene are SEHNR and FQNEAQ (reference sequence). This CDR3 has 13 amino acids. V dropped 7 bases and J dropped 1 base, with 10 bases sitting between them. This CDR3 is CASTGGWNTEAFF. The DNA for the CDR3 is TGTGCCAGCACCGGGGGGTGGAACACTGAAGCTTTCTTT. The whole variable domain, filled in from reference TRBV7-9 and TRBJ1-1, reads DTGVSQNPRHKITKRGQNVTFRCDPISEHNRLYWYRQTLGQGPEFLTYFQNEAQLEKSRLLSDRFSAERPKGSFSTLEIQRTEQGDSAMYLCASTGGWNTEAFFGQGTRLTVV.

The rearrangement joins TRBV7-3 to TRBJ2-1; 14 nucleotides line up with TRBD2. The CDR3 contains 19 residues. Germline trimming cut 5 bases from V and 7 bases from J; bases unmatched to any gene: 16. Germline V gene sequence: CDR1 SGHTA, CDR2 FQGTGA. CDR3 in DNA: TGTGCCAGCAGCCCGGGACTAGCGGGAGTACGGGGGCCGGGTAATGAGCAGTTCTTC. It encodes CASSPGLAGVRGPGNEQFF. The full variable domain, rest sourced from reference TRBV7-3 and TRBJ2-1, is GAGVSQTPSNKVTEKGKYVELRCDPISGHTALYWYRQSLGQGPEFLIYFQGTGAADDSGLPNDRFFAVRPEGSVSTLKIQRTERGDSAVYLCASSPGLAGVRGPGNEQFFGPGTRLTVL.

The chain joins TRBV6-1 to TRBJ1-2; TRBD1 matches at 8 bases. The CDR3 has 15 residues. Germline V CDR1 and CDR2: MNHNS, SASEGT. V lost 2 bases to trimming and J lost 7 bases; unmatched junction nucleotides: 9. Here the CDR3 reads CASSESQGAQVGYTF. For the CDR3, the DNA is TGTGCCAGCAGTGAATCGCAGGGGGCGCAGGTTGGCTACACCTTC.

The chain couples TRBV20-1 to TRBJ1-1; D is undetermined. Germline lookup yields CDR1 DFQATT and CDR2 SNEGSKA (reference sequence). V was clipped by 6 bases and J by 1 base, with 12 bases between them. This CDR3 has 13 amino acids. CDR3 coding DNA: TGCAGTGCCAAAGGAGGGAAGAACACTGAAGCTTTCTTT. It encodes CSAKGGKNTEAFF.

This clonotype occurred once. Germline and junction disagree at one end, which may indicate a read error. The V gene is TRBV6-1, the J gene TRBJ1-3; no reliable D call. Germline loops: CDR1 MNHNS, CDR2 SASEGT. The CDR3 is 10 residues long. CDR3 residues: CASSDLTALF. DNA of the CDR3: TGTGCCAGCAGTGATCTCACAGCGCTTTTT.

The V and J genes are TRBV12-3 or TRBV12-4 and TRBJ2-3; 8 nucleotides align to TRBD2. V shed 6 bases, J shed 1 base, and the junction held 9 bases outside the gene matches. The CDR3 loop spans 16 amino acids. The CDR3 DNA follows: TGTGCCAGCAGCCGGAGGATGACTAGCGGCACAGATACGCAGTATTTT. Translating it yields CASSRRMTSGTDTQYF.

This chain uses TRBV7-9 with TRBJ1-5, with D possibly TRBD1 on 5 matching bases. Germline CDR1 is SEHNR and CDR2 is FQNEAQ (reference sequence). The CDR3 runs 15 residues. Deletions cut 8 bases from V and 5 bases from J, with 19 bases between. CDR3 DNA sequence: TGTGCCAGCGTTATAGGGGAATTAAACTATCAGCCCCAGCATTTT. As protein: CASVIGELNYQPQHF.

This chain uses TRBV5-8 with TRBJ1-2; TRBD1 aligns across 7 bases. The germline gives CDR1 SGHTS, CDR2 YDEGEE. CDR3 length equals 13 residues. V lost 4 bases to trimming and J lost 7 bases; unmatched junction nucleotides: 7. CDR3: CASSDRDSSGYTF. In nucleotides, the CDR3 is TGTGCCAGCAGCGACCGGGACAGTAGTGGCTACACCTTC. The full variable domain, rest sourced from reference TRBV5-8 and TRBJ1-2, is EAGVTQSPTHLIKTRGQQATLRCSPISGHTSVYWYQQALGLGLQFLLWYDEGEERNRGNFPPRFSGRQFPNYSSELNVNALELEDSALYLCASSDRDSSGYTFGSGTRLTVV.

The chain combines TRBV6-2 or TRBV6-3 with TRBJ1-1; tentative D call: TRBD1 (6 bases). The V and J ends lost 6 bases and 5 bases respectively, with 10 bases between them. The length of the CDR3 is 12 residues. The germline gives CDR1 MNHEY, CDR2 SVGEGT. DNA of the CDR3: TGTGCCAGCAGATTAGGGGGTACTGAAGCTTTCTTT. This sequence encodes CASRLGGTEAFF.

This clonotype showed up just a few times. The chain recombines TRBV6-1 with TRBJ2-7; 7 positions agree with TRBD1. The germline V gene encodes CDR1 MNHNS and CDR2 SASEGT. The V gene end was trimmed by 7 bases and the J gene end by 3 bases; junction bases not matched to a gene: 9. This CDR3 comprises 14 residues. CDR3 nucleotides: TGTGCCAGCACTTCCCGGACAGGCGACTACGAGCAGTACTTC. Amino acids: CASTSRTGDYEQYF.

On this clonotype: The CDR3 end shows no conserved phenylalanine or tryptophan, and so a read error is likely. The V call is TRBV24-1, the J call TRBJ1-5; possibly TRBD1 for D (5 bases). Trimming removed 7 bases from V and 4 bases from J, with 16 bases in between. Germline-derived CDR1 and CDR2 are KGHDR and SFDVKD. This CDR3 region has 15 residues. The CDR3 DNA reads as TGTGCCACCAGCCTTGGGGGACGGATTAATCAGCCCCAGCATCTT. As protein: CATSLGGRINQPQHL.

The V call is TRBV20-1, the J call TRBJ2-1, with 8 bases that match TRBD2. After removal of 5 bases from V and 2 bases from J, the junction contained 8 bases not matched to a gene. Germline assignment: CDR1 DFQATT and CDR2 SNEGSKA (reference sequence). The CDR3 consists of 15 residues. CDR3 coding DNA: TGCAGTGCTCAATCACTAGCGGATACCTACAATGAGCAGTTCTTC. It encodes CSAQSLADTYNEQFF.

This chain links TRBV6-7 with TRBJ2-3, with TRBD1 as a possible D gene (6 bases). TRBV6-7 is known as an ORF, though its function is uncertain. The ends were cut back, 7 bases at V and 2 bases at J, with 19 bases in the middle. The CDR3 contains 16 residues. The CDR3 spells CASTLSRRGITDTQYF. CDR3 in DNA: TGTGCCAGCACACTAAGTCGCAGGGGTATCACAGATACGCAGTATTTT.

This clonotype has more than one count but fewer than ten. The genes are TRBV25-1 and TRBJ2-5, with D perhaps TRBD1 or TRBD2 (6 bases each). Looked up from germline, CDR1 is MGHDK and CDR2 is SYGVNS. The CDR3 loop spans 14 amino acids. Trimming shortened V by 1 base and J by 5 bases, and 11 bases separated the two germline ends. The CDR3 region is CASSEFRGPETQYF. CDR3 bases: TGTGCCAGCAGTGAATTTCGGGGGCCGGAGACCCAGTACTTC.